The following is a T cell receptor beta chain sequence with its context. The V gene's germline CDR1 is LNHDA and CDR2 SQIVND (reference sequence). The V gene end was trimmed by 5 bases and the J gene end by 4 bases; junction bases not matched to a gene: 3. There are 13 residues in the CDR3. Generated by immunoSEQ multiplex PCR, the TCRdb table keeps only in-frame clones and is missing some. The data hold fewer than 100,000 clones, with about 85% observed a single time. These data come from a study of blood T cell repertoires in COVID-19. The J gene is TRBJ2-5, the V gene TRBV19; 8 bases are a match to TRBD1. The source is a human donor in a cohort sampled during active COVID-19. Sequencing was carried out using peripheral blood. CDR3 in amino acids: CASSETGGETQYF. In DNA, the CDR3 is TGTGCCAGTAGTGAAACAGGGGGAGAGACCCAGTACTTC.